The 13 T cell receptor beta chains below come from one sample, sequenced in a study of blood T cell repertoires in COVID-19. This table comes from immunoSEQ multiplex PCR, and its TCRdb copy is limited to in-frame clones, with some not included. The table shows 310,000 or so clones, with roughly 89% occurring only once. The specimen sequenced was PBMCs or T cells enriched from blood (not recorded which). These receptors were collected from a woman aged 18 to 35 with acute COVID-19.

The J gene is TRBJ2-7, the V gene TRBV11-2, with D uncertain. The CDR3 is made up of 15 amino acids. Per the germline V gene, CDR1 is SGHAT and CDR2 is FQNNGV. V was shortened by 1 base and J by 1 base, with 11 bases between the two germline ends. CDR3 in DNA: TGTGCCAGCAGCTTAGTCGCAGAGACTTCCTACGAGCAGTACTTC. Protein sequence: CASSLVAETSYEQYF.

About this clone itself: The same CDR3 can be traced to other DNA sequences in this sample. The J gene is TRBJ1-4, the V gene TRBV4-3; 7 bases are shared with TRBD1. The CDR3 has 15 amino acids. Trimming removed 1 base from V and 6 bases from J; junction bases left unmatched: 5. Germline V gene lookup returns CDR1 LGHNA and CDR2 YSLEER. This CDR3 reads CASSQGTGVYEKLFF. CDR3 coding DNA: TGCGCCAGCAGCCAAGGTACAGGGGTTTATGAAAAACTGTTTTTT.

This clone has just one count. This chain joins TRBV28 and TRBJ1-3, with D possibly TRBD1 on 5 matching bases. The CDR3 is made up of 13 amino acids. Trimming stripped 4 bases from V and 15 bases from J, with 19 bases between. CDR1 and CDR2 from the germline V gene are MDHEN and SYDVKM. CDR3 amino acids: CASSSDPVGREYF. CDR3 in DNA: TGTGCCAGCAGTTCCGACCCTGTGGGGCGGGAATATTTT.

Concerning this clone itself: Mismatch with germline at one junction end may stem from a read error. The chain links TRBV4-2 to TRBJ2-7, with D maybe TRBD2 (6 bases). Germline values: CDR1 LGHNA, CDR2 YNFKEQ. The CDR3 extends over 14 amino acids. The CDR3 DNA is TGTGCCAGCAGCCAAGATCTCGTGGACTACGAGCAGTGCTTC. This sequence encodes CASSQDLVDYEQCF.

The rearrangement links TRBV19 to TRBJ2-2, with 7 bases aligning to TRBD1. V lost 8 bases to trimming and J lost 5 bases; unmatched junction nucleotides: 5. The CDR3 length is 13 residues. Germline assignment: CDR1 LNHDA and CDR2 SQIVND (reference sequence). CDR3 in amino acids: CASGQVGTGELFF. In DNA, the CDR3 is TGTGCCAGTGGACAGGTGGGGACCGGGGAGCTGTTTTTT.

The chain employs TRBV20-1 and TRBJ2-2; 9 bases map to TRBD2. Germline V gives CDR1 DFQATT, CDR2 SNEGSKA (reference sequence). The trim removed 3 bases at V and 6 bases at J, leaving 11 bases unmatched. This CDR3 has 16 residues. CDR3 nucleotides: TGCAGTGCTAGTAAGGCTAGCGGGAAGGGGGCCGGGGAGCTGTTTTTT. It translates to CSASKASGKGAGELFF.

This clone occurred once. The rearrangement joins TRBV3-1 (or the pseudogene TRBV3-2) to TRBJ1-5, with D uncertain. From germline, CDR1 is LGHDT and CDR2 YNNKEL (reference sequence). Trimming took 1 base from V and 6 from J, leaving 10 bases between them. The CDR3 covers 14 residues. DNA for the CDR3: TGTGCCAGCAGCCAAGGCCCATCGGTTCAGCCCCAGCATTTT. It codes for CASSQGPSVQPQHF.

In DNA form, the CDR3 reads TGTGCCAGCAGCCAAATCGACAGGGAAGACACGCAGTATTTT. Amino acids: CASSQIDREDTQYF. The genes are TRBV14 and TRBJ2-3; 7 nucleotides line up with TRBD1. Per germline, CDR1 SGHDN and CDR2 FVKESK. The CDR3 covers 14 residues. The J segment lost 9 bases and the V segment lost 2 bases, leaving 8 bases of the junction unmatched. Looking up the rest from reference TRBV14 and TRBJ2-3 gives the full variable domain: EAGVTQFPSHSVIEKGQTVTLRCDPISGHDNLYWYRRVMGKEIKFLLHFVKESKQDESGMPNNRFLAERTGGTYSTLKVQPAELEDSGVYFCASSQIDREDTQYFGPGTRLTVL.

This clone was detected once. The chain recombines TRBV5-1 with TRBJ1-1; TRBD1 aligns across 9 bases. The CDR3 consists of 15 residues. Unmatched junction bases numbered 8, after V lost 4 bases and J lost 4 bases. Looked up from germline, CDR1 is SGHRS and CDR2 is YFSETQ. The CDR3 sequence: CASSHAQTGGTEAFF. The CDR3, as DNA: TGCGCCAGCAGCCACGCGCAGACAGGGGGCACTGAAGCTTTCTTT. The entire variable domain, with the rest obtained from reference TRBV5-1 and TRBJ1-1, is as follows: KAGVTQTPRYLIKTRGQQVTLSCSPISGHRSVSWYQQTPGQGLQFLFEYFSETQRNKGNFPGRFSGRQFSNSRSEMNVSTLELGDSALYLCASSHAQTGGTEAFFGQGTRLTVV.

This rearrangement joins TRBV24-1 to TRBJ2-1; 12 nucleotides line up with TRBD2. J gave up 6 bases and V 9 bases, and 8 bases lay outside the gene matches. There are 15 residues in the CDR3. CDR1 is KGHDR, CDR2 SFDVKD, per germline. In DNA form, the CDR3 reads TGTGCCACCGGGACTACTAGCGGGAGGATCAATGAGCAGTTCTTC. Amino acid sequence: CATGTTSGRINEQFF.

For the CDR3, the DNA is TGTGCCAGCAGCTTAAATGGGGACACCTACAATGAGCAGTTCTTC. This translates into CASSLNGDTYNEQFF. V and J are TRBV11-1 and TRBJ2-1, with D possibly matching TRBD1 (6 bases). The germline V and J ends were trimmed by 2 bases and 2 bases, with 10 bases remaining between them. CDR1 and CDR2 (germline): SGHAT, FQDESV (reference sequence). This CDR3 is 15 amino acids long.

CDR3 nucleotide sequence: TGTGCCAGTTTATTCTCGGGTCTAGCGGGAGGGGGTAATGAGCAGTTCTTC. Amino acid sequence: CASLFSGLAGGGNEQFF. The rearrangement links TRBV28 to TRBJ2-1, with TRBD2 identical over 12 bases. This CDR3 has 17 amino acids. The germline V gene encodes CDR1 MDHEN and CDR2 SYDVKM. The V gene end was trimmed by 9 bases and the J gene end by 7 bases; junction bases not matched to a gene: 16. Full variable domain (outside the CDR3, taken from reference TRBV28 and TRBJ2-1): DVKVTQSSRYLVKRTGEKVFLECVQDMDHENMFWYRQDPGLGLRLIYFSYDVKMKEKGDIPEGYSVSREKKERFSLILESASTNQTSMYLCASLFSGLAGGGNEQFFGPGTRLTVL.

The V gene is TRBV4-3, the J gene TRBJ2-1, with D perhaps matching TRBD2 (5 bases). Germline lookup yields CDR1 LGHNA and CDR2 YSLEER. Trimming stripped 0 bases from V and 6 bases from J, with 18 bases between. CDR3 size: 17 residues. The CDR3 sequence is CASSQERGIAPLNEQFF. The CDR3, as DNA: TGCGCCAGCAGCCAAGAACGAGGGATCGCCCCCCTCAATGAGCAGTTCTTC.